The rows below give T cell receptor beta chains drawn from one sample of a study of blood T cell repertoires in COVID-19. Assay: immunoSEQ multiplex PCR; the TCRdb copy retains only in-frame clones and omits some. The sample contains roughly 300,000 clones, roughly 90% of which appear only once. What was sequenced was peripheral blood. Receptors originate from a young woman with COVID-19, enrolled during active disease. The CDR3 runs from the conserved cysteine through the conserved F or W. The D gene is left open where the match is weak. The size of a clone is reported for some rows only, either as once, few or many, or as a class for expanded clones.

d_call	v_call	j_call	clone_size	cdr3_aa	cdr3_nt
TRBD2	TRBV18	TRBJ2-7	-	CASSSTDDTSGGPGGF	TGTGCCAGCTCATCTACCGATGATACTAGCGGGGGGCCCGGAGGGTTC
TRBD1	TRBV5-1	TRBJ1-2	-	CASSFSGQDKANGYTF	TGCGCCAGCAGCTTTAGTGGACAGGATAAGGCCAATGGCTACACCTTC
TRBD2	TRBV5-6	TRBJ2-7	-	CASSLASGLAGGYEQYF	TGTGCCAGCAGCTTGGCTTCCGGACTAGCGGGGGGGTACGAGCAGTACTTC
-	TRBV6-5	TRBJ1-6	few	CASDSNFSIQPLHF	TGTGCCAGCGATAGTAATTTCTCAATTCAACCCCTCCACTTT
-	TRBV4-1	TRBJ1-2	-	CASSHNRQLSLYGYTF	TGCGCCAGCAGCCACAACCGACAGCTCTCCTTATATGGCTACACCTTC
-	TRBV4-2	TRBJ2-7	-	CASSQETDLSYEQYF	TGTGCCAGCAGCCAAGAGACAGACCTATCCTACGAGCAGTACTTC
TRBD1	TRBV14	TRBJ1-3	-	CASSRQGAGNTIYF	TGTGCCAGCAGCCGACAGGGGGCTGGAAACACCATATATTTT
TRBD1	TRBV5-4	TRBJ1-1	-	CASSHFDRGIEAFF	TGTGCCAGCAGTCATTTCGACAGGGGGATTGAAGCTTTCTTT
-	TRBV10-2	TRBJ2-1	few	CALTPRPRGEQFF	TGCGCCCTAACGCCCCGGCCTAGAGGGGAGCAGTTCTTC
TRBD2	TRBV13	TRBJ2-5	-	CASSTTSGGALGTQYF	TGTGCCAGCAGCACGACTAGCGGGGGGGCGTTAGGGACCCAGTACTTC
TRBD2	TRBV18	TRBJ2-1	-	CASSTTSGGTNEQFF	TGTGCCAGCTCAACTACTAGCGGGGGGACCAATGAGCAGTTCTTC
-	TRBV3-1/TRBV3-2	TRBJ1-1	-	CASSPVGGVVTEAFF	TGTGCCAGCAGCCCGGTTGGAGGGGTGGTCACTGAAGCTTTCTTT
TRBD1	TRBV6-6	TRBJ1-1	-	CASSYTDRGRIAFF	TGTGCCAGCAGTTACACTGACAGGGGGCGGATAGCTTTCTTT
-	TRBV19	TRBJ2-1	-	CATTDRTIYNEQFF	TGTGCCACGACGGACAGAACAATTTACAATGAGCAGTTCTTC
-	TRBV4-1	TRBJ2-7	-	CASSQDRVGRGAYEQYF	TGCGCCAGCAGCCAAGATCGAGTGGGCAGGGGCGCGTACGAGCAGTACTTC
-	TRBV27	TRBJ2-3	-	CASSLNGGAGSDTQYF	TGTGCCAGCAGTTTAAATGGGGGGGCAGGCTCAGATACGCAGTATTTT
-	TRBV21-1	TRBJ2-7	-	CASSKVITGSYEQYF	TGTGCCAGCAGCAAAGTCATAACAGGCTCCTACGAGCAGTACTTC
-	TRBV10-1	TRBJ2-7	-	CASSPGGYEQYF	TGCGCCAGCAGCCCCGGGGGCTACGAGCAGTACTTC
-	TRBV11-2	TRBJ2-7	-	CASSLAPENEQYF	TGTGCCAGCAGCTTAGCCCCAGAAAACGAGCAGTACTTC
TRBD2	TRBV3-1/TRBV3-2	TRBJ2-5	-	CASSHRLAGGTQYF	TGTGCCAGCAGCCACCGACTAGCGGGGGGGACCCAGTACTTC
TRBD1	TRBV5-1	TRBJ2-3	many	CASSSTDRPRNTDTQYF	TGCGCCAGCAGCTCGACGGACAGGCCGCGAAACACAGATACGCAGTATTTT
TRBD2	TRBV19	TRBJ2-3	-	CASSIGNSGGTDTQYF	TGTGCCAGTAGTATCGGAAATAGCGGGGGCACAGATACGCAGTATTTT
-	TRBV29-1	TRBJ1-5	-	CSVVVNDLSGPQHF	TGCAGCGTTGTTGTTAATGACCTCTCGGGGCCCCAGCATTTT
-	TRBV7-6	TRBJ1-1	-	CASSLVISGGRTEAFF	TGTGCCAGCAGCTTAGTCATTTCGGGGGGAAGGACTGAAGCTTTCTTT
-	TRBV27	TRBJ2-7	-	CASSLFSHRVRIYEQYF	TGTGCCAGCAGTTTATTCTCCCACAGGGTACGAATCTACGAGCAGTACTTC
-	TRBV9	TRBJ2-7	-	CASSVDADPTPYEQYF	TGTGCCAGCAGCGTAGACGCGGATCCAACCCCCTACGAGCAGTACTTC
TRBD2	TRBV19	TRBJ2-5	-	CASSIQGEGQTQYF	TGTGCCAGTAGTATTCAAGGGGAGGGGCAGACCCAGTACTTC
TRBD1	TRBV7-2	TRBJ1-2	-	CASSAQERQGTNYGYTF	TGTGCCAGCAGCGCACAAGAGCGACAGGGTACTAACTATGGCTACACCTTC
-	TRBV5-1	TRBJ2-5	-	CASSPGTQETQYF	TGCGCCAGCAGCCCGGGGACACAAGAGACCCAGTACTTC
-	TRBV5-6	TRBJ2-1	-	CASSLVDYNEQFF	TGTGCCAGCAGCTTGGTAGATTACAATGAGCAGTTCTTC
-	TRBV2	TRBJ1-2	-	CATKAGVNYGYTF	TGTGCCACTAAAGCAGGGGTCAACTATGGCTACACCTTC
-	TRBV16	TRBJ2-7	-	CASSQPGHTSYAQYF	TGTGCCAGCAGCCAGCCGGGACACACGAGTTACGCGCAGTACTTC
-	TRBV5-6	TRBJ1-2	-	CASSLVAGDGYTF	TGTGCCAGCAGCTTGGTTGCAGGGGATGGCTACACCTTC
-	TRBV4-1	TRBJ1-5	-	CASSQDYFGGNQPQHF	TGCGCCAGCAGCCAAGATTACTTCGGGGGCAATCAGCCCCAGCATTTT
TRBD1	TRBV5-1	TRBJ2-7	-	CASSLDQDRGAYEQYF	TGCGCCAGCAGCTTGGACCAGGACAGGGGAGCCTACGAGCAGTACTTC
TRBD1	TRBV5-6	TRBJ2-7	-	CASRRTGIREQYF	TGTGCCAGCAGACGGACAGGGATTCGCGAGCAGTACTTC
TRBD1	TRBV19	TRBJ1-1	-	CATKGGQGALVNTEAFF	TGTGCCACCAAAGGAGGGCAGGGGGCGTTGGTGAACACTGAAGCTTTCTTT
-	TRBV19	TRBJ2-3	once	CASSISLDSSTDTQYF	TGTGCCAGTAGTATATCCCTAGACTCTAGCACAGATACGCAGTATTTT
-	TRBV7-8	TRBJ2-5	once	CASSLSGRIETQYF	TGTGCCAGCAGCTTATCTGGGAGAATAGAGACCCAGTACTTC
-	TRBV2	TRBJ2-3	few	CASSQVSDTQYF	TGTGCCAGCAGCCAGGTCTCAGATACGCAGTATTTT
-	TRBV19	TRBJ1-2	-	CASSAKHLGHTNYGYTF	TGTGCCAGTAGTGCAAAACATCTCGGACATACTAACTATGGCTACACCTTC
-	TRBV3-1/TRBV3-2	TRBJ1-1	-	CASSPTRRAWNTEAFF	TGTGCCAGCAGCCCCACACGCAGGGCCTGGAACACTGAAGCTTTCTTT
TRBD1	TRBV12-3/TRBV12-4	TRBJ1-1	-	CASSLDREVKAFF	TGTGCCAGCAGCTTGGACAGGGAGGTGAAAGCTTTCTTT
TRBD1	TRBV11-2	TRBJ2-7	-	CASSLMGQGTNEQYF	TGTGCCAGCAGCTTAATGGGACAGGGAACGAACGAGCAGTACTTC
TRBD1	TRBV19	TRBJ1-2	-	CATNTGGRNGYTF	TGTGCCACCAATACAGGGGGCAGGAATGGCTACACCTTC
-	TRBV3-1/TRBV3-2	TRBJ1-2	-	CASSHPVYGYTF	TGTGCCAGCAGCCACCCTGTCTATGGCTACACCTTC
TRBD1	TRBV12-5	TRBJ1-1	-	CASGLGQGARTEAFF	TGTGCTAGTGGTTTGGGACAGGGGGCGAGGACTGAAGCTTTCTTT
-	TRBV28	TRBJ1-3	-	CASSPGGTGNTIYF	TGTGCCAGCAGCCCGGGGGGGACGGGAAACACCATATATTTT